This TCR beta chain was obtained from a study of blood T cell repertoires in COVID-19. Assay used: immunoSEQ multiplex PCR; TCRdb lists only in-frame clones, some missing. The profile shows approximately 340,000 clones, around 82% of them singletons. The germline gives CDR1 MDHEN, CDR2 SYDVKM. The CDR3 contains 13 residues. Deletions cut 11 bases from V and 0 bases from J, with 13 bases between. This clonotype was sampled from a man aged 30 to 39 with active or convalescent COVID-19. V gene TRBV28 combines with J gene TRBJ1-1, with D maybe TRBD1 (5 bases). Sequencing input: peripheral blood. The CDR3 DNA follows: TGTGCCGGGCGTGGGGGGGTGAACACTGAAGCTTTCTTT. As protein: CAGRGGVNTEAFF.